This T cell receptor (beta chain) was found in a study of T cells after yellow fever vaccination (dated by TCRdb to about 2019). For the study in its entirety: The SMART-Seq v4 Ultra Low Input RNA kit was used to prepare libraries from fractions with low cell numbers. To track T-cell clones before and after primary and booster YFV17D yellow fever vaccination, bulk TCR alpha and beta repertoires were sequenced longitudinally. Two healthy male donors made up the cohort, one aged 18 to 30 years and the other aged 30 to 40 years. Blood was drawn at multiple timepoints before and after primary and secondary immunization, with bulk PBMC replicates and cell subsets isolated. Study-level results and caveats: Only a couple of donors were included in the study, so the extent to which the findings can be generalized is limited. Computational filtering was required because FACS-sorted repertoires could contain abundant contaminating clonotypes from the bulk population. After the booster, most of the clones that had expanded following primary vaccination were detected again (around 97% of CD4 and around 88% of CD8), which suggests that memory was broadly maintained. A small fraction of clonotypes showed up in both the CD4 and CD8 compartments, probably as a result of convergent recombination. Compared with the primary T-cell response, the secondary T-cell response was weaker but faster, peaking on day 5 rather than day 15.

Including the terminal cysteine and phenylalanine, the CDR3 comprises 17 residues. Only the CDR3 DNA stays, 51 bases, in frame from base 1. V is reduced by 2 bases and J by 0 bases, leaving a spacing of 14 bases between them. The germline V gene supplies CDR1 MNHEY and CDR2 SVGEGT. Sample treatment or condition, as interpreted from the label and publication: live attenuated yellow fever vaccine strain. Two biological replicates of bulk PBMCs were collected at each blood-draw timepoint. PBMCs were isolated from peripheral blood using a standard Ficoll-Paque protocol. TriZol was used to extract RNA from bulk PBMCs, from CD4 and CD8 fractions, and from dextramer-positive and dextramer-negative fractions. This clonotype showed up just a few times. Its antigen is currently not known. No much larger clonotype is one base removed from it; base qualities were not supplied. TCR cDNA was made using 5'RACE template switching, a step that added a universal primer site and unique molecular identifiers. cDNA synthesis was primed from both the TCR alpha and TCR beta constant segments. Two PCR steps were used to amplify libraries, with sample barcodes and sequencing adapters being added in the second step. Sequencing of libraries was done on Illumina HiSeq 2500 (2x100 bp) or NovaSeq (2x150 bp). The original methods were these. MIGEC handled demultiplexing of reads and collapsing into UMI consensus sequences, while MiXCR performed V(D)J alignment. Clonotypes responding to the vaccine were identified with edgeR on replicate PBMC samples, with the criteria of FDR below 0.01 and a log2 fold change above 5 up to day 15. Each bulk clonotype was labeled CD4 or CD8 based on which sequenced repertoire, CD4 or CD8, contained the clonotype at higher abundance. The public reads were quality trimmed at Q25 with fastp and then assembled into clones with MiXCR by TCRdb, keeping productive beta chains. Rows matching on CDR3 protein sequence are summarized as one entry with the most common DNA and genes. TCRdb, rather than the study authors, made the V and J calls. This sample lists some 350,000 distinct CDR3 sequences; more than 9% were detected once. The ten largest clones represent less than 20% of the sample.

The TCR sequence derives from a man between 18 and 29 years old who received the YFV17D yellow fever vaccine. The V gene is TRBV6-2 or TRBV6-3 and the J gene is TRBJ2-1; TRBD2 is a weak D gene call, 7 bases matching. The sequencing used PBMCs, collected on the day of the first yellow fever vaccination. Read as DNA, the sequence is TGTGCCAGCAGTTACAGGGCGGGGGCCCCCTCCTACAATGAGCAGTTCTTC. Its translation is CASSYRAGAPSYNEQFF.